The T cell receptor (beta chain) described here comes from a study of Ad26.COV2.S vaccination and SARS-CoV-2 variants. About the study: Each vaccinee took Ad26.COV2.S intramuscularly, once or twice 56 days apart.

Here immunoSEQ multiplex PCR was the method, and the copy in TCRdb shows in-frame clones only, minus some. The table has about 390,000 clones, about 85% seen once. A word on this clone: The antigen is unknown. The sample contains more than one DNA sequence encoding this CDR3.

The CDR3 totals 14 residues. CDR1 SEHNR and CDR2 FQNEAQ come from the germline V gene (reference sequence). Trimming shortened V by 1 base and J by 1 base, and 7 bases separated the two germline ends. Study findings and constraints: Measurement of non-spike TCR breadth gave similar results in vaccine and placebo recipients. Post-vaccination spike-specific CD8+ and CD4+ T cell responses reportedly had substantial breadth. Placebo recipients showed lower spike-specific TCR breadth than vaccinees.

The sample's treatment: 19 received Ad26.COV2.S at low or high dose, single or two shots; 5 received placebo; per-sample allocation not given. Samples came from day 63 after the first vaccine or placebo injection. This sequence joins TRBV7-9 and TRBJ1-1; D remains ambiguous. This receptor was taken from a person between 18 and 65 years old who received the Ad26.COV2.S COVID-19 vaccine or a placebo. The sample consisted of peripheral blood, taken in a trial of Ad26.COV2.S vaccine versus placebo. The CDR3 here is CASSLVRGNTEAFF. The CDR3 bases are TGTGCCAGCAGCTTAGTTCGAGGGAACACTGAAGCTTTCTTT. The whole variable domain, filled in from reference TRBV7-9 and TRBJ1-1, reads DTGVSQNPRHKITKRGQNVTFRCDPISEHNRLYWYRQTLGQGPEFLTYFQNEAQLEKSRLLSDRFSAERPKGSFSTLEIQRTEQGDSAMYLCASSLVRGNTEAFFGQGTRLTVV.